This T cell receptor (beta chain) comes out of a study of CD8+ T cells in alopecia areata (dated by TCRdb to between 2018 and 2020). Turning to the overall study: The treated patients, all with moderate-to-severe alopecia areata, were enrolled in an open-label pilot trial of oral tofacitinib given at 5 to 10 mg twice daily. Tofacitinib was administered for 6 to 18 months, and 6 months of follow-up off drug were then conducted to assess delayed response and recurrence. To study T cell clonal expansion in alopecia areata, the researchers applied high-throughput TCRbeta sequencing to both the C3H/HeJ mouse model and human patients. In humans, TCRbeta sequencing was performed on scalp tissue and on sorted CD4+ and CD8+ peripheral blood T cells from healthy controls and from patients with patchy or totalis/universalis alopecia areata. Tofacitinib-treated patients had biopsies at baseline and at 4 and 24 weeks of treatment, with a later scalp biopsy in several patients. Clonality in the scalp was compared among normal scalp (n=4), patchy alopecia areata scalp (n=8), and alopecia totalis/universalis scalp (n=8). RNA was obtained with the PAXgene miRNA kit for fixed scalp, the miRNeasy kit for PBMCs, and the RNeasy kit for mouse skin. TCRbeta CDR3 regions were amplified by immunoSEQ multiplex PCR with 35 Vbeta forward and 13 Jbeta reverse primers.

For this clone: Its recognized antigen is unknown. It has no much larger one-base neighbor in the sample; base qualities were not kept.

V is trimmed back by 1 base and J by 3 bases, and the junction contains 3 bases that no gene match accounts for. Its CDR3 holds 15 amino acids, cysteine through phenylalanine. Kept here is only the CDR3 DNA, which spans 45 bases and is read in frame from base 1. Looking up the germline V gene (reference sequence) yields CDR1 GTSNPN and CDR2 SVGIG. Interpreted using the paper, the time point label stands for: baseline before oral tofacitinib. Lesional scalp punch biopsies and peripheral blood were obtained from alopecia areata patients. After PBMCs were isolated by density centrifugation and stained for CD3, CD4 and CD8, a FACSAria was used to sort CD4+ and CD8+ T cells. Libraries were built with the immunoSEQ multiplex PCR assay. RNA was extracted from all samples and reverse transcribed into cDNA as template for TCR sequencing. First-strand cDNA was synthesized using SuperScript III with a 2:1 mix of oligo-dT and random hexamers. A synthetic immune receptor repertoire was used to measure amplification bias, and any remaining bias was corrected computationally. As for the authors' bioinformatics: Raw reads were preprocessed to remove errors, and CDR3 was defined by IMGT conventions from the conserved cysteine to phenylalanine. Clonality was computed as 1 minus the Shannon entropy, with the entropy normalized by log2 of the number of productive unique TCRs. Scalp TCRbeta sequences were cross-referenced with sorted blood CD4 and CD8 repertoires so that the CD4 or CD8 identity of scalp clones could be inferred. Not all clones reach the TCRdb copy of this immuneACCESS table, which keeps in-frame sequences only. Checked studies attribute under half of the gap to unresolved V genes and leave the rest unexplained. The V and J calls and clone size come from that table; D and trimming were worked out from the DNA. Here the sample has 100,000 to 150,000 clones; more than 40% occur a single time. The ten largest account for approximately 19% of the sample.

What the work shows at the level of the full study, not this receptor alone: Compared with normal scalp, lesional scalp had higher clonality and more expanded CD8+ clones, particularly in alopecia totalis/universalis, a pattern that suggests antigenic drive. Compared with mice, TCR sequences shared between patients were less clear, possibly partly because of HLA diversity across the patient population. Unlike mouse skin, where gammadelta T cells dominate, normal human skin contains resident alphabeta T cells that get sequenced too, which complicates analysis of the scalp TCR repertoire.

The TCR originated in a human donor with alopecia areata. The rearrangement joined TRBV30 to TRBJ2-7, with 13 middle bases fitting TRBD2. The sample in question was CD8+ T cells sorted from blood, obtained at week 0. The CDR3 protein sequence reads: CAWSALAGGLYEQYF. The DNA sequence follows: TGTGCCTGGAGTGCACTAGCGGGGGGGCTCTACGAGCAGTACTTC.